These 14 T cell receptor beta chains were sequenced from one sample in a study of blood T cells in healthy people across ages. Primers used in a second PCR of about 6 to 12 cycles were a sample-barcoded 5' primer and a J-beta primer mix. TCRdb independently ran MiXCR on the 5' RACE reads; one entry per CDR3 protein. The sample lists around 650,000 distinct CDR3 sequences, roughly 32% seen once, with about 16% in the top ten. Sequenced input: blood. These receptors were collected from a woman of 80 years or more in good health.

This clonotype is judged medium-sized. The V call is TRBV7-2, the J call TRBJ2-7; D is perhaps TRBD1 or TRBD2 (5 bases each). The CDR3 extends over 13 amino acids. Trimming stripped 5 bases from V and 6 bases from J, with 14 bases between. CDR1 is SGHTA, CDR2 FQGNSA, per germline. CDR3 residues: CASSRGQGREQYF. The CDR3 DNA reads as TGTGCCAGCAGCAGAGGGCAGGGACGCGAGCAGTACTTC.

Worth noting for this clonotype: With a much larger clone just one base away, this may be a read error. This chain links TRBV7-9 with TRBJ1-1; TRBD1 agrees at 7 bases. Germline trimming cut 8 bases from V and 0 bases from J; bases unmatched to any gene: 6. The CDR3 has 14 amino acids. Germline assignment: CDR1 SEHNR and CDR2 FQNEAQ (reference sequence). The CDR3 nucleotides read TGTGCCAGCGGCCGGACAGGTTTGAACACTGAAGCTTTCTTT. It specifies CASGRTGLNTEAFF.

The CDR3 DNA sequence: TGCGCCAGCAGCCAAGTCTTCACCGCAACTAATGAAAAACTGTTTTTT. Its protein product is CASSQVFTATNEKLFF. V gene TRBV4-1 combines with J gene TRBJ1-4; no definite D call. Germline V CDR1 and CDR2: MGHRA, YSYEKL. Trimming took off 1 base at V and 0 bases at J, with 9 bases between the two ends. The CDR3 consists of 16 residues.

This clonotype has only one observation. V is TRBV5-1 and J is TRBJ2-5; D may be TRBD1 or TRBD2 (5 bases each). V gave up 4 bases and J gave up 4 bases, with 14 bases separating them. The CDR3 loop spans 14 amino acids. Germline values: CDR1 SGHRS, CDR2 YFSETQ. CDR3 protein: CASSADGGSETQYF. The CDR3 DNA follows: TGCGCCAGCAGCGCCGATGGGGGTTCAGAGACCCAGTACTTC.

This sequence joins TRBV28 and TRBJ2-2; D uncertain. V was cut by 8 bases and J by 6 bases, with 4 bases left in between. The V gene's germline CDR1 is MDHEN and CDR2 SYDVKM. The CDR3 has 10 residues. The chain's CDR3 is CASRSGELFF. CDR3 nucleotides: TGTGCCAGCCGCTCCGGGGAGCTGTTTTTT.

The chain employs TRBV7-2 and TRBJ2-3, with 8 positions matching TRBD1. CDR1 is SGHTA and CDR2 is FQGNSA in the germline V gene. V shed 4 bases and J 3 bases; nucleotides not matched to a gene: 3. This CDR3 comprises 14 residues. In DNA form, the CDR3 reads TGTGCCAGCAGCTCCTGGACAGGGACAGATACGCAGTATTTT. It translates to CASSSWTGTDTQYF.

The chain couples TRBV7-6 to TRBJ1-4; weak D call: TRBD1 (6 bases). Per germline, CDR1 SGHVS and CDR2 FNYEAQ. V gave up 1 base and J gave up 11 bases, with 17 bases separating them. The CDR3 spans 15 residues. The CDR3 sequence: CASSLDAGGNGKLFF. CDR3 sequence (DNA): TGTGCCAGCAGCTTAGATGCTGGGGGCAACGGGAAACTGTTTTTT.

The CDR3, as DNA: TGCGCCAGCTGCCAAAGAGATATGAACACTGAAGCTTTCTTT. It codes for CASCQRDMNTEAFF. The genes are TRBV5-1 and TRBJ1-1; no definite D call. The CDR3 contains 14 residues. Germline CDR1 is SGHRS and CDR2 is YFSETQ. The V and J ends lost 7 bases and 0 bases respectively, with 13 bases between them.

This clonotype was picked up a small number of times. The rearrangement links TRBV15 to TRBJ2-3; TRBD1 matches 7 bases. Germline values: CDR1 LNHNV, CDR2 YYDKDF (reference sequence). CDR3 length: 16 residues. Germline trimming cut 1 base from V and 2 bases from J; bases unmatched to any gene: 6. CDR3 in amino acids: CATSRVPGQNTDTQYF. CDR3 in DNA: TGTGCCACCAGCAGAGTCCCGGGACAGAACACAGATACGCAGTATTTT.

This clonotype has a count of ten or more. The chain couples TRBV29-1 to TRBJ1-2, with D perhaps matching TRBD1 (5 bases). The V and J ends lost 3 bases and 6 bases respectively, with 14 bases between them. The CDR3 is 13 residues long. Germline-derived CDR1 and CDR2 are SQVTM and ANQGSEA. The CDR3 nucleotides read TGCAGCGTTGACACCGGGGCAGGAGATGGCTACACCTTC. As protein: CSVDTGAGDGYTF.

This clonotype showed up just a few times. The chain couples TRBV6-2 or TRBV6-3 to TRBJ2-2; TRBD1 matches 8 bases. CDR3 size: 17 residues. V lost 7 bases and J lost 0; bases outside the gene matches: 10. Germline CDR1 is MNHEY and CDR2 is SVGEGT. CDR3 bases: TGTGCCAGCACCCCTCAGAACAGGGGGGCGAACACCGGGGAGCTGTTTTTT. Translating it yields CASTPQNRGANTGELFF.

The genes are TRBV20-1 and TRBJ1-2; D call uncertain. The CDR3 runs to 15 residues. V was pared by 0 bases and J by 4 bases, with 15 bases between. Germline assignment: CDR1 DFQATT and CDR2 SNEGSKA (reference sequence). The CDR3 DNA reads TGCAGTGCTAGAGATAATTTAGGCAGCCCCTATGGCTACACCTTC. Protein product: CSARDNLGSPYGYTF.

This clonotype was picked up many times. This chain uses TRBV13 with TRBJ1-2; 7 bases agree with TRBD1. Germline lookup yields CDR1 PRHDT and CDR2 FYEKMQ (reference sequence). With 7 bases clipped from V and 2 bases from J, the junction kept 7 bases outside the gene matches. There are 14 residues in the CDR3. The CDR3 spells CASTIRQGNYGYTF. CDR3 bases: TGTGCCAGCACCATAAGACAGGGCAACTATGGCTACACCTTC.

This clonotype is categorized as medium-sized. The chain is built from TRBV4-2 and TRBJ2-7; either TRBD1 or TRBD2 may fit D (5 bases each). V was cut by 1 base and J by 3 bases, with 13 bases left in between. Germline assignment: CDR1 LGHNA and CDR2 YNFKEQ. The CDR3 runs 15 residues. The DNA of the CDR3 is TGTGCCAGCAGCCAAGGACAGTCGGGGCTCTACGAGCAGTACTTC. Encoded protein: CASSQGQSGLYEQYF.